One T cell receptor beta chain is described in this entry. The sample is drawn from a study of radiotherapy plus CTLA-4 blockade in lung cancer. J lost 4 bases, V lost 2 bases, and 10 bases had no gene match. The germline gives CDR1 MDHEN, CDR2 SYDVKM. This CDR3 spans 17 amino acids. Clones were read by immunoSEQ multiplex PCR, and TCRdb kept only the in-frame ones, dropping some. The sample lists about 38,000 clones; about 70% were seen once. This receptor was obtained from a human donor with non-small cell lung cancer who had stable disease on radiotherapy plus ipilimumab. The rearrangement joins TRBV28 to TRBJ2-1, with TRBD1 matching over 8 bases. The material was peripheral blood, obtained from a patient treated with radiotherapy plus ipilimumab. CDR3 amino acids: CASSLDNGQGRYNEQFF. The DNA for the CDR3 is TGTGCCAGCAGTTTAGACAACGGACAGGGACGATACAATGAGCAGTTCTTC.